The T cell receptor beta chain described here comes from a study of STAT5B mutations in CD4+ large granular lymphocyte leukemia. Findings and caveats of the study: CD4-sorted patient repertoires seemed more clonal than healthy CD4+ repertoires. Compared with healthy controls (2/35), patient top clones favored TRBV06 (8/27).

CDR1 and CDR2 from the germline V gene are KGHSH and LQKENI. The CDR3 covers 14 residues. V lost 6 bases to trimming and J lost 4 bases, with 13 bases between them. The survey-level immunoSEQ assay was used. TCRdb keeps only in-frame clones here, not all; method: immunoSEQ multiplex PCR. In the table there are around 33,000 clones, 75% to 85% of which are singletons. This clone was seen a handful of times. Its antigen is not known. Control samples were healthy donors' buffy coats. Sample: CD4+ T cells from blood buffy coats. The chain combines TRBV18 with TRBJ1-5, with D hard to call. The sequence came from a human donor in good health. The CDR3 region has the DNA TGTGCCAGCTCCCCAACCCCTCTTAATCAGCCCCAGCATTTT. It specifies CASSPTPLNQPQHF.